Listed below are T cell receptor beta chains from one sample, sequenced in a study of cytotoxic CD8 clonotypes in ibrutinib-treated CLL. The protocol was immunoSEQ multiplex PCR, while the TCRdb copy is restricted to in-frame clones and leaves out a portion. The sample carries approximately 320,000 clones, 67% recorded once. The specimen comprised PBMCs, sampled after 36 months of ibrutinib treatment. The receptors stem from a human donor with chronic lymphocytic leukemia. Both conserved end residues are part of each CDR3.

CDR3aa: CASSVSGEQPQHF
v_gene: TRBV18

CDR3aa: CASSLLGQGNTGELFF
v_gene: TRBV18

CDR3aa: CASSEFGREYSPLHF
v_gene: TRBV25-1

CDR3aa: CATSRDRTIQETQYF
v_gene: TRBV15

CDR3aa: CASSLSVRDNEKLFF
v_gene: TRBV7-9

CDR3aa: CATIAGLTGELFF
v_gene: TRBV19

CDR3aa: CASGGRGETQYF
v_gene: TRBV2

CDR3aa: CASTYGTVETQYF
v_gene: TRBV5-6

CDR3aa: CAISESKGRSVYEQYF
v_gene: TRBV10-3

CDR3aa: CASSLVGGNEQYF
v_gene: TRBV5-5

CDR3aa: CASSFDNSPLHF
v_gene: TRBV7-2

CDR3aa: CASSFGTGPNQPQHF
v_gene: TRBV5-1

CDR3aa: CSVDPLAEIRYEQYF
v_gene: TRBV29-1

CDR3aa: CASSLTGGGIYEQYF
v_gene: TRBV27

CDR3aa: CAISESRRTRDFFSPLHF
v_gene: TRBV10-3

CDR3aa: CASSPPRDERTYTF
v_gene: TRBV18

CDR3aa: CASTGSWTNQPQHF
v_gene: TRBV6-4

CDR3aa: CASSAFGERRSYNEQFF
v_gene: TRBV2

CDR3aa: CASSTRHLGGNTEAFF
v_gene: TRBV7-8

CDR3aa: CASSLDPVYEQYF
v_gene: TRBV9

CDR3aa: CSVEGRGPTDTQYF
v_gene: TRBV29-1

CDR3aa: CASSPHLGTNEKLFF
v_gene: TRBV25-1

CDR3aa: CASSSLQGRGYTF
v_gene: TRBV19

CDR3aa: CASSPLFSDSNLNYGYTF
v_gene: TRBV28

CDR3aa: CASSVGPGQPYEQYF
v_gene: TRBV9

CDR3aa: CASSLVQGGNTIYF
v_gene: TRBV6-5

CDR3aa: CASRAAGLTDTQYF
v_gene: TRBV7-9

CDR3aa: CASSQDGTGGFQPQHF
v_gene: TRBV4-1

CDR3aa: CASSPKGQPNTEAFF
v_gene: TRBV18

CDR3aa: CASSDGEGVGEAFF
v_gene: TRBV6-4

CDR3aa: CASERGSTEAFF
v_gene: TRBV12-5

CDR3aa: CASSQMGQGKYEQYF
v_gene: TRBV6-5

CDR3aa: CASSLLAGQGAEAFF
v_gene: TRBV5-1

CDR3aa: CATSRDLSSPLHF
v_gene: TRBV15

CDR3aa: CASRKYSAKNIQYF
v_gene: TRBV27

CDR3aa: CASSYSGQEIDTQYF
v_gene: TRBV6-5

CDR3aa: CSVEGTSGGYNEQFF
v_gene: TRBV29-1

CDR3aa: CASSLAGGSYEQYF
v_gene: TRBV7-9

CDR3aa: CASRGEPYEQYF
v_gene: TRBV2

CDR3aa: CASSLVPTVVDTQYF
v_gene: TRBV5-1

CDR3aa: CASSLGNEQFF
v_gene: TRBV5-1

CDR3aa: CASSQAWIMNTEAFF
v_gene: TRBV4-1

CDR3aa: CASSIAGTQQETQYF
v_gene: TRBV19

CDR3aa: CASSQDFVGEQYF
v_gene: TRBV14

CDR3aa: CASSLGGGRNTEAFF
v_gene: TRBV7-6